This T cell receptor (beta chain) was captured in a study of blood T cell repertoires in COVID-19 (dated by TCRdb to the early 2020s). Some background on the complete study: Samples from collaborators originated in the United States, Italy and Spain and spanned both the acute and convalescent phases of COVID-19. The material from the prospective study consisted of cDNA or gDNA derived from T cells, B-cell-depleted T cells, or PBMCs. A freely available public database, intended as a resource for researchers studying the immune response to SARS-CoV-2, is where the repertoires were released. Samples were obtained from the ongoing ImmuneRACE study (first 160 participants) and from about 1,300 subjects provided by 6 global collaborators. The sample metadata nearly always contained a de-identified subject ID, COVID-19 status, age in years and sex. The dataset comprised deeply sampled blood TCRbeta repertoires from subjects exposed to, actively infected with, or recovered from COVID-19. Where available, HLA class I and class II types were taken from metadata supplied by the sample provider and were not determined by assay-based typing.

V is cut by 7 bases and J by 6 bases, and the space between the germline ends is 21 bases. Including cysteine and phenylalanine, the CDR3 has 16 amino acids. CDR3 DNA is the only sequence kept; it has 48 bases, read in frame from the first base. CDR1 and CDR2 are read off the germline V gene (reference sequence) as MNHNY and SVGAGI. On this clone itself: Its antigen remains unidentified. No base quality information exists; no much larger clone differs at one position.

TCRbeta CDR3 regions were amplified from genomic DNA by means of the immunoSEQ Assay, a bias-controlled multiplex PCR. The authors processed their data as follows. Nucleated cell counts per sample were estimated from amplification of reference gene primers within the assay. To quantify the absolute abundance of each unique TCRbeta CDR3 rearrangement, sequence reads were collapsed and filtered. For each sample, productive Simpson clonality was calculated as the square root of Simpson's diversity index across productive rearrangements. The clones in this table, taken by TCRdb from immuneACCESS, are in-frame only. Not every clone is retained; where verified, under half of the shortfall comes from an unresolved V gene, and the cause of the rest is unknown. V, J and clone size were drawn from that table, and D and trimming were deduced from the DNA. In this sample the table shows tens of thousands of clones, about 81% of which occur a single time. The leading ten clones occupy approximately 12% of the sample.

Each collaborating institution followed its own protocols to collect whole blood in K2EDTA tubes. For TCRbeta analysis, collaborators shipped samples in one of three forms: frozen whole blood, isolated PBMCs, or DNA extracted from either of those sample types. Overall study outcomes, separate from this receptor: The quantity of clinical and demographic metadata differed by source and by participant and was supplied without curation.

This TCR came from a human donor in a cohort sampled during active COVID-19. The chain joins TRBV6-6 to TRBJ2-2; a tentative D call is TRBD2 (6 bases match). Sequences were obtained from peripheral blood. The nucleotide sequence reads as follows: TGTGCCAGCACCTGGGCGGGGACCCTGGTCGCCGGGGAGCTGTTTTTT. Translated, it reads CASTWAGTLVAGELFF.